These T cell receptor beta chains were read from a single sample in a study of blood T cell repertoires in COVID-19. Clones were read by immunoSEQ multiplex PCR, and TCRdb kept only the in-frame ones, dropping some. This table holds under 300,000 clones, 70% to 90% found once. The sequenced sample consisted of peripheral blood. These TCRs come from a woman in her twenties or thirties with COVID-19, enrolled during active disease. Each CDR3 is given with its conserved first and last residue. Fields, in order: V gene, J gene, D gene, clone size, CDR3 protein, CDR3 DNA. The D gene is left open where the match is weak. Only some rows state a clone size, as once, few, many or a class for expanded clones.

TRBV27,TRBJ2-3,.,.,CASSPTSGHPATDTQYF,TGTGCCAGCAGTCCGACTTCGGGACATCCTGCCACAGATACGCAGTATTTT
TRBV10-2,TRBJ1-5,TRBD1,.,CASSDTGAIGPQHF,TGCGCCAGCAGTGATACAGGGGCCATCGGGCCCCAGCATTTT
TRBV10-2,TRBJ1-4,.,once,CASSWGVSYEKLFF,TGCGCCAGCAGTTGGGGGGTCAGTTATGAAAAACTGTTTTTT
TRBV18,TRBJ2-3,TRBD2,.,CASAESGLATDTQYF,TGTGCCAGCGCGGAATCGGGACTAGCAACAGATACGCAGTATTTT
TRBV27,TRBJ2-7,.,.,CATRDGMESYEQYF,TGTGCCACGCGGGACGGAATGGAGTCCTACGAGCAGTACTTC
TRBV5-1,TRBJ1-5,TRBD1,.,CASSSGTGGTQPQHF,TGCGCCAGCAGCTCCGGGACAGGGGGCACTCAGCCCCAGCATTTT
TRBV24-1,TRBJ2-2,.,.,CATSDFSVGELFF,TGTGCCACCAGTGATTTTTCGGTCGGGGAGCTGTTTTTT
TRBV9,TRBJ2-5,.,.,CASSVGREETQYF,TGTGCCAGCAGCGTAGGGCGGGAAGAGACCCAGTACTTC
TRBV5-1,TRBJ1-2,TRBD1,few,CASSLTGTGNYGYTF,TGCGCCAGCAGCTTAACCGGGACAGGAAACTATGGCTACACCTTC
TRBV14,TRBJ2-7,TRBD2,.,CASSQEFSTALAPFNSYEQYF,TGTGCCAGCAGCCAAGAATTTTCCACGGCACTAGCGCCATTTAACTCCTACGAGCAGTACTTC
TRBV5-1,TRBJ2-7,.,once,CASSLVPPGGGGSYEQYF,TGCGCCAGCAGCTTGGTGCCCCCAGGGGGCGGGGGCTCCTACGAGCAGTACTTC
TRBV27,TRBJ2-1,.,.,CASSFEVVPYNEQFF,TGTGCCAGTTCTTTCGAGGTAGTCCCCTACAATGAGCAGTTCTTC
TRBV13,TRBJ1-2,.,.,CASSSRVDSLDGYTF,TGTGCCAGCAGCTCTCGCGTGGACAGTCTCGATGGCTACACCTTC
TRBV5-1,TRBJ2-1,.,.,CASSSEGGLNEQFF,TGCGCCAGCAGCTCCGAGGGTGGGCTCAATGAGCAGTTCTTC
TRBV28,TRBJ2-7,TRBD1,once,CASSLGGQGKMEQYF,TGTGCCAGCAGTTTAGGGGGACAGGGAAAAATGGAGCAGTACTTC
TRBV24-1,TRBJ1-5,.,.,CATIERGNSNQPQHF,TGTGCCACCATAGAGCGGGGAAATAGCAATCAGCCCCAGCATTTT
TRBV27,TRBJ2-7,TRBD1,.,CASSPRDSSYEQYF,TGTGCCAGCAGTCCTAGGGACAGCTCCTACGAGCAGTACTTC
TRBV11-1,TRBJ2-1,TRBD1,.,CASSLSTGGNEQFF,TGTGCCAGCAGCTTGTCGACAGGGGGCAATGAGCAGTTCTTC
TRBV28,TRBJ1-5,.,.,CASSPPVPWSNQPQHF,TGTGCCAGCAGTCCCCCGGTCCCGTGGAGCAATCAGCCCCAGCATTTT
TRBV11-2,TRBJ1-1,.,.,CASSLALGGDTEAFF,TGTGCCAGCAGCTTAGCCCTCGGGGGGGACACTGAAGCTTTCTTT
TRBV6-5,TRBJ1-3,.,.,CASRQGGSGNTIYF,TGTGCCAGCAGGCAAGGGGGATCTGGAAACACCATATATTTT
TRBV4-2,TRBJ2-7,TRBD2,.,CASSQGLAGIYEQYF,TGTGCCAGCAGCCAGGGACTAGCGGGGATCTACGAGCAGTACTTC
TRBV18,TRBJ2-3,.,.,CASSPPGRGTDTQYF,TGTGCCAGCTCACCACCTGGCAGGGGCACAGATACGCAGTATTTT
TRBV7-9,TRBJ1-4,.,.,CASSPGGAEKLFF,TGTGCCAGCAGCCCGGGGGGAGCTGAAAAACTGTTTTTT
TRBV28,TRBJ2-2,TRBD1,.,CASSYRGVAGELFF,TGTGCCAGCAGCTACAGGGGAGTCGCCGGGGAGCTGTTTTTT
TRBV4-1,TRBJ2-7,TRBD1,.,CASSLDREVYEQYF,TGCGCCAGCAGCCTTGACAGGGAAGTGTACGAGCAGTACTTC
TRBV30,TRBJ1-2,.,.,CAWSGYRGMFYGYTF,TGTGCCTGGAGTGGGTATAGGGGGATGTTCTATGGCTACACCTTC
TRBV11-2,TRBJ2-7,.,once,CASSRNREAAYEQYF,TGTGCCAGCAGCCGGAACAGGGAAGCTGCCTACGAGCAGTACTTC
TRBV3-1/TRBV3-2,TRBJ2-1,.,.,CASSLIGDEQFF,TGTGCCAGCAGCCTGATAGGGGATGAGCAGTTCTTC
TRBV7-9,TRBJ2-1,TRBD2,.,CASIKSGGRGNEQFF,TGTGCCAGCATCAAAAGCGGGGGAAGAGGTAATGAGCAGTTCTTC
TRBV4-1,TRBJ1-1,.,.,CASSHGWLNTEAFF,TGCGCCAGCAGCCATGGTTGGCTGAACACTGAAGCTTTCTTT
TRBV7-9,TRBJ2-7,.,once,CATMGGLSYEQYF,TGTGCCACTATGGGAGGTCTCTCCTACGAGCAGTACTTC
TRBV2,TRBJ1-6,.,.,CASSAQGHNSPLHF,TGTGCCAGCAGTGCACAGGGTCATAATTCACCCCTCCACTTT
TRBV5-4,TRBJ1-4,.,many,CASSSPGNEKLFF,TGTGCCAGCAGCTCCCCAGGGAATGAAAAACTGTTTTTT
TRBV10-1,TRBJ2-7,.,.,CASSVSSYEQYF,TGCGCCAGCAGCGTCAGCTCCTACGAGCAGTACTTC
TRBV27,TRBJ2-7,.,.,CASSRQGNLYEQYF,TGTGCCAGCAGCCGGCAGGGGAATCTCTACGAGCAGTACTTC
TRBV29-1,TRBJ2-1,.,.,CSVVLPMYNEQFF,TGCAGCGTTGTTTTGCCTATGTACAATGAGCAGTTCTTC
TRBV19,TRBJ1-4,.,.,CASSKGRQPQRLFF,TGTGCCAGTAGTAAAGGGAGACAACCTCAAAGACTGTTTTTT
TRBV15,TRBJ1-5,.,.,CATSRVRGNQPQHF,TGTGCCACCAGCAGAGTTCGGGGGAATCAGCCCCAGCATTTT
TRBV6-5,TRBJ2-1,TRBD2,many,CASSVSGGEYNEQFF,TGTGCCAGCAGCGTCAGCGGGGGGGAATACAATGAGCAGTTCTTC
TRBV15,TRBJ2-5,TRBD1,.,CATSSPIDRVGAQETQYF,TGTGCCACCAGCAGCCCTATTGACAGGGTGGGGGCCCAAGAGACCCAGTACTTC
TRBV3-1/TRBV3-2,TRBJ2-3,.,.,CASSQGIRGNTQYF,TGTGCCAGCAGCCAAGGGATCAGGGGAAATACGCAGTATTTT
TRBV5-1,TRBJ1-1,.,.,CASSLEGGAEAFF,TGCGCCAGCAGCTTGGAAGGGGGGGCTGAAGCTTTCTTT
TRBV28,TRBJ1-1,.,.,CASSLRTVLNTEAFF,TGTGCCAGCAGTCTTCGGACAGTTCTGAACACTGAAGCTTTCTTT
TRBV27,TRBJ2-1,TRBD2,.,CASSLSGASSYNEQFF,TGTGCCAGCAGCTTGAGCGGGGCGAGCTCCTACAATGAGCAGTTCTTC
TRBV18,TRBJ2-1,.,.,CASSGGNEQFF,TGTGCCAGCTCCGGAGGAAATGAGCAGTTCTTC
TRBV9,TRBJ1-1,TRBD1,.,CASSVVRDRGRTEAFF,TGTGCCAGCAGCGTAGTACGAGACAGGGGGCGGACTGAAGCTTTCTTT
TRBV7-8,TRBJ1-3,.,once,CASSQFGQLTFSGNTIYF,TGTGCCAGCAGCCAATTTGGACAGTTGACTTTCTCTGGAAACACCATATATTTT
TRBV7-6,TRBJ1-1,.,.,CASRSGGLGGTEAFF,TGTGCCAGCAGGTCCGGGGGGCTGGGGGGCACTGAAGCTTTCTTT
TRBV6-5,TRBJ2-7,TRBD2,.,CASRTGGLRYEQYF,TGTGCCAGCAGAACGGGGGGGCTGAGGTACGAGCAGTACTTC
TRBV2,TRBJ2-3,TRBD2,once,CASNPAGAHTDTQYF,TGTGCCAGCAACCCAGCGGGGGCACACACAGATACGCAGTATTTT
TRBV3-1/TRBV3-2,TRBJ2-6,.,.,CASSQAAGANVLTF,TGTGCCAGCAGCCAAGCTGCTGGGGCCAACGTCCTGACTTTC